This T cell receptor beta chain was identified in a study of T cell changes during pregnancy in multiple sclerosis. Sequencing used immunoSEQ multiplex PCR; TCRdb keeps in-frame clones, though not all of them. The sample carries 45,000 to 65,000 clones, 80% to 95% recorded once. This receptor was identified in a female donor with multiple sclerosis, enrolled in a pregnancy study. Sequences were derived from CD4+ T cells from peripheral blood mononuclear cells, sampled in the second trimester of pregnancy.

CDR3 bases: TGTGCCAGCAGCTTCCAGTCTAAAAACATTCAGTACTTC. Encoded protein: CASSFQSKNIQYF. This sequence joins TRBV13 and TRBJ2-4; no firm D call. Between the trimmed V and J ends, which lost 3 bases and 4 bases, there was a span of 7 bases. Germline lookup yields CDR1 PRHDT and CDR2 FYEKMQ (reference sequence). The CDR3 spans 13 residues.